The sample holds a few counts of the clone carrying this T cell receptor (beta chain). Its antigen remains unknown. This entry belongs to a study of post-analysis software for immune sequencing data. Whole-study context: Several disease courses (relapsing-remitting, secondary progressive and progressive-relapsing) of multiple sclerosis were included.

V was clipped by 0 bases and J by 6 bases, with 11 bases between them. Per germline, CDR1 DFQATT and CDR2 SNEGSKA (reference sequence). The CDR3 has 13 residues. TCR beta libraries were prepared from cDNA with unique molecular identifiers. Input populations of roughly 0.95 to 10 million T cells gave rise to around 500,000 cDNA molecules. TCRdb analysed the PCR reads with MiXCR anew, one entry per CDR3 protein. Of 350,000 to 450,000 distinct CDR3 sequences listed, approximately 39% are singletons. General observations from the study: Patients carried a few TRBV segments more frequently than controls did, and TRBV5-6, TRBV5-1 and TRBV20-1 were among them.

Material: blood. The J gene is TRBJ2-5, the V gene TRBV20-1; D not certain. The source is a girl aged 2-10 years with multiple sclerosis. CDR3 sequence (DNA): TGCAGTGCTAGAGATGGAGTATTAAAGACCCAGTACTTC. Its protein product is CSARDGVLKTQYF.